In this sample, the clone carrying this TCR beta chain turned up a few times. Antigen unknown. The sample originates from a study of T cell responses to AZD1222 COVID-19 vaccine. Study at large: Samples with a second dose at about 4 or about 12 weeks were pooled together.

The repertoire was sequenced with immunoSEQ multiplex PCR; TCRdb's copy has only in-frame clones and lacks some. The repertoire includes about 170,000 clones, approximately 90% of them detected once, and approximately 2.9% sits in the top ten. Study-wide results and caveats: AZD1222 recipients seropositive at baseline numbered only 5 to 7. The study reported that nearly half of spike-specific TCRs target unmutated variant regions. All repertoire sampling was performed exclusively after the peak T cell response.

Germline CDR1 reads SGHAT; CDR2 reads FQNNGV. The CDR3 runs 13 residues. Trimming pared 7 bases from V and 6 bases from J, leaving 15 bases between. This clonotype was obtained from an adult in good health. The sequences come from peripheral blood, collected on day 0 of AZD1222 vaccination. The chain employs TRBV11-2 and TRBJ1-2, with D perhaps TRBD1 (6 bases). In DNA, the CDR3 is TGTGCCAGCACGTCGAACAGGGCAGATGGCTACACCTTC. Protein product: CASTSNRADGYTF.